One sample yielded the 30 T cell receptor beta chains listed below, sequenced in a study of T cells in localized non-small cell lung cancer. Some clones are missing from TCRdb's copy, which holds only in-frame ones; the method was immunoSEQ multiplex PCR. The repertoire includes 1,200 to 1,500 clones, under 30% of them detected once, and about 14% sits in the top ten. The source material was lung tumor tissue, sampled before any cancer treatment. These receptors all stem from a male donor at least 60 years old with stage I squamous cell lung carcinoma.

The chain combines TRBV6-8 with TRBJ1-2; possible D gene TRBD1, 5 bases. The V and J ends lost 9 bases and 6 bases respectively, with 20 bases between them. There are 14 residues in the CDR3. Germline V CDR1 and CDR2: MNHGY, SAAAGT. The CDR3 sequence: CASVQSGRLNGYTF. The CDR3 DNA sequence: TGTGCCAGTGTACAATCAGGGAGACTAAATGGCTACACCTTC.

This clone is termed medium-sized (0.01 to 0.1%). The chain combines TRBV6-8 with TRBJ2-5, with D perhaps given as TRBD1 or TRBD2 (5 bases each). Germline CDR1 reads MNHGY; CDR2 reads SAAAGT. V lost 7 bases and J lost 1, with 19 bases in between. This CDR3 region has 16 residues. The CDR3 protein is CASKPTPTGLQETQYF. In DNA, the CDR3 is TGTGCCAGCAAACCAACCCCGACGGGGCTCCAAGAGACCCAGTACTTC.

The rearrangement uses TRBV6-8 and TRBJ2-7; 10 bases are shared with TRBD2. Germline V gives CDR1 MNHGY, CDR2 SAAAGT. The junction had 3 bases not matched to a gene; V was cut back by 6 bases and J by 1 base. The CDR3 is 14 amino acids. This chain's CDR3 is CASSRLAGSYEQYF. The CDR3 nucleotides are TGTGCCAGCAGCCGACTAGCGGGTTCCTACGAGCAGTACTTC.

The chain uses TRBV15 and TRBJ2-5; tentatively, D is TRBD1 (5 bases). V was trimmed by 0 bases and J by 5 bases, leaving 10 bases between them. Germline V gene data show CDR1 as LNHNV and CDR2 as YYDKDF (reference sequence). CDR3 length: 14 residues. In DNA, the CDR3 is TGTGCCACCAGCAGAGAGGGGCAGAAGGAGACCCAGTACTTC. It encodes CATSREGQKETQYF.

This clone has more than one count but fewer than ten. This chain uses TRBV11-3 with TRBJ2-3; a possible D gene is TRBD1 (5 bases). V was shortened by 3 bases and J by 3 bases, with 10 bases between the two germline ends. From germline, CDR1 is SGHNT and CDR2 YENEEA. This CDR3 has 14 amino acids. The CDR3 here is CASSFGASTDTQYF. The CDR3 coding sequence is TGTGCCAGCAGCTTTGGGGCGTCGACAGATACGCAGTATTTT.

This clone was counted a few times. The CDR3 protein is CASSRGQGQTYEQYF. The CDR3 DNA reads as TGCGCCAGCAGCCGAGGACAGGGGCAGACGTACGAGCAGTACTTC. V usage is TRBV23-1 and J usage is TRBJ2-7; 9 bases are a match to TRBD1. TRBV23-1 is classed as an ORF, of uncertain function. V gave up 6 bases and J gave up 4 bases; unmatched junction bases: 10. There are 15 residues in the CDR3.

The chain joins TRBV9 to TRBJ2-2, with D possibly matching TRBD2 (6 bases). CDR3 length: 16 residues. Trimming shortened V by 5 bases and J by 4 bases, and 18 bases separated the two germline ends. Germline values: CDR1 SGDLS, CDR2 YYNGEE. The CDR3 DNA follows: TGTGCCAGCAGTGAGGGATTGGCGGGGCCCACCGGGGAGCTGTTTTTT. As protein: CASSEGLAGPTGELFF.

The chain carries TRBV1 and TRBJ2-5; TRBD2 is the table's D call, not checked against the DNA. TRBV1 constitutes a pseudogene. This CDR3 has 16 amino acids. CDR3 DNA: TGCGCCAGCAGCCAAGCCTTGCGGGGGAATAAGGAGACCCAGTACTTC. Translation: CASSQALRGNKETQYF.

V usage is TRBV30 and J usage is TRBJ2-5; no reliable D call. Germline V gene data show CDR1 as GTSNPN and CDR2 as SVGIG (reference sequence). The CDR3 contains 14 residues. The germline V and J ends were trimmed by 0 bases and 4 bases, with 12 bases remaining between them. DNA of the CDR3: TGTGCCTGGAGTGTTCTGGATGGCCGAGAGACCCAGTACTTC. Protein sequence: CAWSVLDGRETQYF.

CDR3 loop: CSVAGLAGYTDTQYF. The DNA for the CDR3 is TGCAGCGTCGCGGGACTAGCGGGCTACACAGATACGCAGTATTTT. The chain links TRBV29-1 to TRBJ2-3; 12 bases map to TRBD2. Losses at the gene ends were 6 bases for V and 2 bases for J; bases not matched to a gene: 6. The CDR3 is 15 amino acids. Germline V gene data show CDR1 as SQVTM and CDR2 as ANQGSEA.

This clone has more than one count but fewer than ten. The gene calls are TRBV19 and TRBJ1-2, with D uncertain. Germline assignment: CDR1 LNHDA and CDR2 SQIVND (reference sequence). The CDR3 spans 15 residues. Between the trimmed V and J ends, which lost 6 bases and 0 bases, there was a span of 14 bases. In nucleotides, the CDR3 is TGTGCCAGTAGACCAGTAGGCTCGGCTAACTATGGCTACACCTTC. Protein product: CASRPVGSANYGYTF.

This clone was seen just once. At one of its ends the junction is not consistent with the germline gene, which may arise from a read error. The rearrangement uses TRBV6-8 and TRBJ2-7; D might be TRBD1 (5 bases). Germline V gene data show CDR1 as MNHGY and CDR2 as SAAAGT. This CDR3 has 13 residues. The CDR3 DNA reads TGTGCCATCAGTGGTCTCAGGGTGTACGAGCAGTACTTC. Its translation is CAISGLRVYEQYF.

By share of the sample, this clone is medium-sized (0.01 to 0.1%). The rearrangement uses TRBV11-3 and TRBJ2-5; 7 nucleotides line up with TRBD1. This CDR3 is built from 14 residues. V gave up 5 bases and J gave up 5 bases; unmatched junction bases: 8. Looked up from germline, CDR1 is SGHNT and CDR2 is YENEEA. The CDR3 sequence: CASSRQGAVETQYF. CDR3 sequence (DNA): TGTGCCAGCAGCAGACAGGGTGCTGTGGAGACCCAGTACTTC. Supplemented by reference TRBV11-3 and TRBJ2-5, the full variable domain reads EAGVVQSPRYKIIEKKQPVAFWCNPISGHNTLYWYLQNLGQGPELLIRYENEEAVDDSQLPKDRFSAERLKGVDSTLKIQPAELGDSAVYLCASSRQGAVETQYFGPGTRLLVL.

This clone was observed once. V usage is TRBV5-1 and J usage is TRBJ2-3, with D tentatively TRBD1 or TRBD2 (5 bases each). Germline-derived CDR1 and CDR2 are SGHRS and YFSETQ. The V and J ends lost 7 bases and 2 bases respectively, with 20 bases between them. The CDR3 covers 16 residues. The CDR3, as DNA: TGCGCCAGCGGCCGGGACCCGATGACGTTCACAGATACGCAGTATTTT. This sequence encodes CASGRDPMTFTDTQYF.

This chain's CDR3 is CASSLRDRYYEQYF. DNA of the CDR3: TGTGCCAGTAGTCTCCGGGACAGGTACTACGAGCAGTACTTC. The chain has TRBV19 and TRBJ2-7, with 8 bases fitting TRBD1. V was pared by 5 bases and J by 3 bases, with 6 bases of the junction left unmatched. The CDR3 covers 14 residues. Germline V gives CDR1 LNHDA, CDR2 SQIVND (reference sequence).

This clone was seen only a few times. The J gene is TRBJ2-5, the V gene TRBV9; 8 bases map to TRBD1. The V and J ends lost 0 bases and 2 bases, in that order; junction bases with no gene match: 3. Germline lookup yields CDR1 SGDLS and CDR2 YYNGEE. This CDR3 is built from 15 residues. CDR3 loop: CASSVGTGKQETQYF. The CDR3 DNA reads as TGTGCCAGCAGCGTAGGGACAGGGAAGCAAGAGACCCAGTACTTC. Combining the CDR3 with reference TRBV9 and TRBJ2-5 gives the whole variable domain DSGVTQTPKHLITATGQRVTLRCSPRSGDLSVYWYQQSLDQGLQFLIQYYNGEERAKGNILERFSAQQFPDLHSELNLSSLELGDSALYFCASSVGTGKQETQYFGPGTRLLVL.

The table lists this clone with a few counts. CDR3 region: CASTTHGYTDTQYF. As DNA, the CDR3 is TGTGCCAGCACGACACATGGATATACAGATACGCAGTATTTT. The V gene is TRBV9, the J gene TRBJ2-3; D not resolved. CDR3 length: 14 amino acids. V lost 6 bases to trimming and J lost 3 bases, with 14 bases between them. CDR1 SGDLS and CDR2 YYNGEE come from the germline V gene. Full variable domain (missing parts from reference TRBV9 and TRBJ2-3): DSGVTQTPKHLITATGQRVTLRCSPRSGDLSVYWYQQSLDQGLQFLIQYYNGEERAKGNILERFSAQQFPDLHSELNLSSLELGDSALYFCASTTHGYTDTQYFGPGTRLTVL.

The V call is TRBV10-3, the J call TRBJ1-1; D not certain. From germline, CDR1 is ENHRY and CDR2 SYGVKD. This CDR3 spans 13 amino acids. V lost 10 bases and J 1 base, leaving 13 bases between the germline ends. The CDR3 DNA reads as TGTGCCAGACCCACTCCGGGGAACACTGAAGCTTTCTTT. Translated, it gives CARPTPGNTEAFF.

This clone was recorded once. The chain recombines TRBV5-1 with TRBJ1-2; D may be TRBD1 (6 bases). Germline V lookup: CDR1 SGHRS, CDR2 YFSETQ. V shed 5 bases and J shed 4 bases, with 15 bases lying between them. The CDR3 loop spans 14 amino acids. The CDR3 here is CASRQQGGIYGYTF. As DNA, the CDR3 is TGCGCCAGCAGACAACAGGGTGGTATCTATGGCTACACCTTC.

This clone is medium-sized by share. The chain is built from TRBV6-8 and TRBJ2-1; tentative D call: TRBD1 (7 bases). With 6 bases removed from V and 5 bases from J, the gap between germline ends came to 20 bases. This CDR3 is 16 amino acids long. Germline values: CDR1 MNHGY, CDR2 SAAAGT. CDR3 loop: CASRRVEGAGNNEQFF. The CDR3 coding sequence is TGTGCCAGCAGGCGCGTGGAGGGGGCGGGAAACAATGAGCAGTTCTTC.

This chain uses TRBV18 with TRBJ2-7, with 9 bases that match TRBD1. The CDR3 is made up of 16 amino acids. Trimming took 0 bases from V and 5 from J; bases not matched to a gene: 8. CDR1 is KGHSH, CDR2 LQKENI, per germline. CDR3: CASSPPTFGQGNEQYF. In DNA, the CDR3 is TGTGCCAGCTCACCACCGACGTTTGGACAGGGGAACGAGCAGTACTTC. Full variable domain (outside the CDR3, taken from reference TRBV18 and TRBJ2-7): NAGVMQNPRHLVRRRGQEARLRCSPMKGHSHVYWYRQLPEEGLKFMVYLQKENIIDESGMPKERFSAEFPKEGPSILRIQQVVRGDSAAYFCASSPPTFGQGNEQYFGPGTRLTVT.

The CDR3 is CSGRAGEDTGELFF. The CDR3 DNA follows: TGCAGCGGTAGGGCAGGGGAGGACACCGGGGAGCTGTTTTTT. The chain carries TRBV29-1 and TRBJ2-2, with D perhaps given as TRBD1 or TRBD2 (6 bases each). Trimming stripped 7 bases from V and 3 bases from J, with 15 bases between. There are 14 residues in the CDR3. Germline values: CDR1 SQVTM, CDR2 ANQGSEA.

This chain uses TRBV11-3 with TRBJ2-7, with TRBD1 matching 10 bases. The CDR3 spans 14 residues. Per the germline V gene, CDR1 is SGHNT and CDR2 is YENEEA. Trimming removed 1 base from V and 6 bases from J; junction bases left unmatched: 3. CDR3 coding DNA: TGTGCCAGCAGCTTAGGACAGGGGGCGCGCGAGCAGTACTTC. Encoded protein: CASSLGQGAREQYF.

In this sample, this clone is medium-sized. The V gene is TRBV6-8, the J gene TRBJ1-2; D might be TRBD1 (6 bases). Germline CDR1 MNHGY, CDR2 SAAAGT. V shed 0 bases and J shed 8 bases, with 19 bases lying between them. The CDR3 is 16 amino acids. The CDR3 sequence is CASSYSEEWDKEGYTF. The CDR3 DNA follows: TGTGCCAGCAGTTACTCGGAGGAGTGGGACAAAGAAGGCTACACCTTC.

This clone was observed a handful of times. V and J are TRBV9 and TRBJ1-6, with TRBD1 matching 9 bases. The CDR3 contains 16 residues. Germline CDR1 and CDR2: SGDLS and YYNGEE. Unmatched junction bases numbered 11, after V lost 3 bases and J lost 10 bases. CDR3 loop: CASSAGLTGGLSPLHF. The CDR3 DNA is TGTGCCAGCAGCGCTGGTTTGACAGGGGGGCTCTCACCCCTCCACTTT.

This clone is medium-sized within its sample. The V call is TRBV9, the J call TRBJ2-7; 8 nucleotides align to TRBD1. There are 16 residues in the CDR3. Germline V gene lookup returns CDR1 SGDLS and CDR2 YYNGEE. V lost 0 bases and J lost 4; bases outside the gene matches: 9. The CDR3 coding sequence is TGTGCCAGCAGCGTAGACCCGGGGCAGGGGGCATACGAGCAGTACTTC. Protein product: CASSVDPGQGAYEQYF. The full variable domain, completed using reference TRBV9 and TRBJ2-7, is DSGVTQTPKHLITATGQRVTLRCSPRSGDLSVYWYQQSLDQGLQFLIQYYNGEERAKGNILERFSAQQFPDLHSELNLSSLELGDSALYFCASSVDPGQGAYEQYFGPGTRLTVT.

V gene TRBV30 combines with J gene TRBJ1-5, with D perhaps TRBD1 (5 bases). The V end was cut by 4 bases, the J end by 5 bases, with 12 bases between. The CDR3 length is 13 residues. The germline V gene encodes CDR1 GTSNPN and CDR2 SVGIG (reference sequence). For the CDR3, the DNA is TGTGCCTGGACGAGAGGAGGGGATCAGCCCCAGCATTTT. This translates into CAWTRGGDQPQHF.

In DNA form, the CDR3 reads TGTGCCAGCTCACCAAGGACTCTAGGGAACACATACAATGAGCAGTTCTTC. Amino acid sequence: CASSPRTLGNTYNEQFF. The gene calls are TRBV18 and TRBJ2-1; perhaps TRBD2 as D (5 bases). This CDR3 spans 17 amino acids. Looked up from germline, CDR1 is KGHSH and CDR2 is LQKENI. Deletions cut 2 bases from V and 4 bases from J, with 18 bases between.

CDR3 sequence reads: CASSVGTGATEAFF. Here the CDR3 DNA reads TGTGCCAGCAGCGTCGGGACAGGGGCCACTGAAGCTTTCTTT. The chain couples TRBV9 to TRBJ1-1, with 10 positions matching TRBD1. The germline V gene has CDR1 SGDLS and CDR2 YYNGEE. Trimming at V came to 2 bases and at J to 4 bases, leaving 2 bases not matched to a gene. The CDR3 has 14 amino acids. Drawing the rest from reference TRBV9 and TRBJ1-1, the complete variable domain is DSGVTQTPKHLITATGQRVTLRCSPRSGDLSVYWYQQSLDQGLQFLIQYYNGEERAKGNILERFSAQQFPDLHSELNLSSLELGDSALYFCASSVGTGATEAFFGQGTRLTVV.

The chain uses TRBV2 and TRBJ1-6; 9 nucleotides align to TRBD1. The germline V gene encodes CDR1 SNHLY and CDR2 FYNNEI. V lost 6 bases to trimming and J lost 6 bases; unmatched junction nucleotides: 6. The CDR3 consists of 15 residues. The CDR3 is CASRDRGYSNSPLHF. CDR3 coding DNA: TGTGCCAGCAGGGACAGGGGATACTCTAATTCACCCCTCCACTTT.